This T cell receptor (beta chain) was obtained from a study of graft-versus-host responses after intestinal transplantation. V lost 8 bases to trimming and J lost 2 bases, with 14 bases between them. The CDR3 extends over 14 amino acids. CDR1 SNHLY and CDR2 FYNNEI come from the germline V gene. Comments on this clone: The antigen remains undetermined.

Some clones are missing from TCRdb's copy, which holds only in-frame ones; the method was immunoSEQ multiplex PCR. This sample carries more than 95,000 clones, 90% of them seen once, and the ten largest clones take more than 0.15%. The TCR comes from a human donor who received an intestinal transplant. This rearrangement joins TRBV2 to TRBJ2-3, with TRBD2 as a possible D gene (6 bases). Sequenced here: unstimulated CD4+ T cells sorted from spleen or lymph node cells, sampled before intestinal transplant. CDR3 coding DNA: TGTGCCAGCCGGTGGGACTCCTACACAGATACGCAGTATTTT. Translated: CASRWDSYTDTQYF.